Following are 14 T cell receptor beta chains from one sample sequenced in a study of T cells after yellow fever vaccination. TCRdb re-derived calls from the 5' RACE reads in MiXCR, one entry per CDR3 protein. The sample records about 260,000 distinct CDR3 sequences, around 5.3% being singletons. Sequencing was performed on CD4+ T cells sorted from PBMCs, taken on the day of the yellow fever booster vaccination. These receptors all come from a man in his late teens or twenties who received the YFV17D yellow fever vaccine.

This clonotype has just a few counts. V usage is TRBV5-1 and J usage is TRBJ2-1; D possibly uses TRBD1 or TRBD2 (5 bases each). The CDR3 length is 14 residues. V lost 5 bases to trimming and J lost 1 base, with 10 bases between them. CDR1 SGHRS and CDR2 YFSETQ come from the germline V gene. CDR3 protein: CASRTGTSYNEQFF. The CDR3, as DNA: TGCGCCAGCAGAACGGGGACGTCCTACAATGAGCAGTTCTTC. The whole variable domain, remainder taken from reference TRBV5-1 and TRBJ2-1, is KAGVTQTPRYLIKTRGQQVTLSCSPISGHRSVSWYQQTPGQGLQFLFEYFSETQRNKGNFPGRFSGRQFSNSRSEMNVSTLELGDSALYLCASRTGTSYNEQFFGPGTRLTVL.

This clonotype was recorded a few times. The J gene is TRBJ2-3, the V gene TRBV7-9; 10 bases align to TRBD1. This CDR3 is 18 amino acids long. The V and J ends lost 5 bases and 2 bases, in that order; junction bases with no gene match: 13. Germline assignment: CDR1 SEHNR and CDR2 FQNEAQ (reference sequence). The CDR3 DNA sequence: TGTGCCAGCAGCCGGGGCCGAGGACAGGGGGTAACCACAGATACGCAGTATTTT. Its translation is CASSRGRGQGVTTDTQYF.

The genes are TRBV6-5 and TRBJ2-5; 8 bases are shared with TRBD2. V lost 5 bases and J lost 4; bases outside the gene matches: 3. Germline V gene sequence: CDR1 MNHEY, CDR2 SVGAGI. The length of the CDR3 is 13 residues. This CDR3 reads CASSPTSAETQYF. The CDR3 coding sequence is TGTGCCAGCAGTCCGACTAGCGCAGAGACCCAGTACTTC.

At least ten counts were recorded for this clonotype. The V and J genes are TRBV4-3 and TRBJ2-2, with D uncertain. This CDR3 contains 17 residues. Germline V gene sequence: CDR1 LGHNA, CDR2 YSLEER. V dropped 0 bases and J dropped 4 bases, with 15 bases sitting between them. As DNA, the CDR3 is TGCGCCAGCAGCCAAGAAATTCCGTCAACAAGCACCGGGGAGCTGTTTTTT. Translated, it gives CASSQEIPSTSTGELFF.

The chain combines TRBV20-1 with TRBJ2-3, with D perhaps given as TRBD1 or TRBD2 (5 bases each). Trimming pared 1 base from V and 5 bases from J, leaving 7 bases between. The CDR3 length is 12 residues. Per germline, CDR1 DFQATT and CDR2 SNEGSKA (reference sequence). This chain's CDR3 is CSARVGVDTQYF. The CDR3 DNA is TGCAGTGCTAGAGTGGGGGTAGATACGCAGTATTTT.

This clonotype was counted a few times. The chain uses TRBV7-9 and TRBJ1-6; 10 positions agree with TRBD1. V lost 5 bases to trimming and J lost 14 bases; unmatched junction nucleotides: 12. Germline loops: CDR1 SEHNR, CDR2 FQNEAQ (reference sequence). The CDR3 is 15 residues long. This CDR3 reads CASSPPGQGIAALHF. DNA for the CDR3: TGTGCCAGCAGCCCCCCGGGACAGGGGATAGCGGCCCTCCACTTT.

V usage is TRBV7-2 and J usage is TRBJ1-2; D not resolved. This CDR3 is 12 amino acids long. In germline, CDR1 is SGHTA, CDR2 FQGNSA. V lost 5 bases and J 3 bases, leaving 7 bases between the germline ends. CDR3 DNA: TGTGCCAGCAGCCCCCGGGACTATGGCTACACCTTC. As protein: CASSPRDYGYTF.

This clonotype turned up a few times. A read error may account for a junction end that differs from germline. The chain employs TRBV6-5 and TRBJ1-1, with TRBD1 as a possible D gene (5 bases). Germline V CDR1 and CDR2: MNHEY, SVGAGI. The length of the CDR3 is 15 residues. This CDR3 reads CASSYSDNMGTEAFF. In nucleotides, the CDR3 is TGTGCCAGCAGCTACTCGGACAACATGGGGACTGAAGCTTTCTTT.

This clonotype came up a few times. V is TRBV6-6 and J is TRBJ2-3; D might be TRBD2 (5 bases). The CDR3 has 13 amino acids. V was trimmed by 5 bases and J by 9 bases, leaving 15 bases between them. Germline-derived CDR1 and CDR2 are MNHNY and SVGAGI (reference sequence). This CDR3 reads CASSTAAGNTQYF. The CDR3 DNA is TGTGCCAGCAGTACCGCGGCGGGCAACACGCAGTATTTT.

This chain joins TRBV11-2 and TRBJ1-1, with unresolved D. V dropped 5 bases and J dropped 3 bases, with 16 bases sitting between them. The CDR3 extends over 15 amino acids. The germline CDR1 and CDR2 sequences are SGHAT and FQNNGV. For the CDR3, the DNA is TGTGCCAGCAGCACAATTCAAGGGTTCTACACTGAAGCTTTCTTT. Its protein product is CASSTIQGFYTEAFF.

This clonotype was seen more than once but under ten times. The genes are TRBV5-4 and TRBJ2-5; 10 nucleotides line up with TRBD1. The CDR3 covers 15 residues. Germline-derived CDR1 and CDR2 are SGHNT and YYREEE (reference sequence). V lost 5 bases and J lost 2; bases outside the gene matches: 6. The CDR3 sequence: CASRSRTGGQETQYF. CDR3 nucleotides: TGTGCCAGCAGATCAAGGACAGGGGGGCAAGAGACCCAGTACTTC.

There are a few counts of this clonotype. The rearrangement links TRBV20-1 to TRBJ1-5; possible D gene TRBD1, 6 bases. CDR3 size: 13 residues. V was cut by 4 bases and J by 9 bases, with 16 bases left in between. CDR1 DFQATT and CDR2 SNEGSKA come from the germline V gene (reference sequence). CDR3 nucleotides: TGCAGTGCTACAGCCGCCGGGGGGCCGCCCCAGCATTTT. It is translated as CSATAAGGPPQHF.

This clonotype has only a few counts. The chain employs TRBV28 and TRBJ1-3, with D unclear. The V and J ends lost 2 bases and 3 bases respectively, with 8 bases between them. Germline loops: CDR1 MDHEN, CDR2 SYDVKM. The CDR3 contains 14 residues. The CDR3 region has the DNA TGTGCCAGCAGTTTAGTTACTGGTGGAAACACCATATATTTT. This encodes CASSLVTGGNTIYF.

The rearrangement uses TRBV28 and TRBJ2-7; unclear D gene. The CDR3 sequence is 15 residues long. V was trimmed by 5 bases and J by 2 bases, leaving 16 bases between them. Per the germline V gene, CDR1 is MDHEN and CDR2 is SYDVKM. Here the CDR3 reads CASSPMRSFPYEQYV. The CDR3 nucleotides are TGTGCCAGCAGTCCCATGCGGTCCTTTCCCTACGAGCAGTACGTC.